A selection of T cell receptor beta chains follows, all from one sample in a study of OX40 agonist ivuxolimab in advanced cancers. The table came from immunoSEQ multiplex PCR; TCRdb's copy has only in-frame clones and leaves some out. The table includes 70,000 or so clones, 75% to 95% detected once. The material was CD4+ or CD8+ T cells sorted from blood, obtained in a trial of the OX40 agonist ivuxolimab. Every receptor here comes from an adult with an advanced solid tumor such as melanoma, head and neck, liver or kidney cancer. Each CDR3 is given with its conserved first and last residue. A D gene is named only where the DNA matches it firmly. Part of the rows lack a size; the others show once, few, many or a class for expanded clones.

V,size,D,J,CDR3,DNA
TRBV7-2,-,TRBD1,TRBJ2-3,CASSLRTGRTDTQYF,TGTGCCAGCAGCTTGAGGACAGGGCGCACAGATACGCAGTATTTT
TRBV16,-,TRBD1,TRBJ1-5,CASSQSEGQGTQPQHF,TGTGCCAGCAGCCAATCCGAGGGACAGGGCACTCAGCCCCAGCATTTT
TRBV10-1,-,-,TRBJ2-7,CARVSFEQYF,TGCGCCAGAGTGTCGTTTGAGCAGTACTTC
TRBV10-1,-,-,TRBJ2-3,CASSEIGKLVDTQYF,TGCGCCAGCAGTGAGATCGGGAAGTTGGTAGATACGCAGTATTTT
TRBV7-3,-,TRBD2,TRBJ2-7,CASSSGLAGDEQYF,TGTGCCAGCAGCTCGGGACTAGCGGGAGACGAGCAGTACTTC
TRBV27,-,TRBD2,TRBJ2-2,CASSLSYAGLAGGAGELFF,TGTGCCAGCAGTTTAAGCTACGCAGGACTAGCGGGAGGGGCCGGGGAGCTGTTTTTT
TRBV7-6,-,-,TRBJ2-1,CASSPLTGNEQFF,TGTGCCAGCAGCCCCTTAACGGGGAATGAGCAGTTCTTC
TRBV4-3,-,-,TRBJ2-5,CASSQGLSQETQYF,TGCGCCAGCAGCCAAGGACTATCACAAGAGACCCAGTACTTC
TRBV7-9,few,TRBD2,TRBJ2-1,CASSLSLAGSRNEQFF,TGTGCCAGCAGCTTGAGTCTAGCGGGCTCAAGGAATGAGCAGTTCTTC
TRBV28,-,-,TRBJ2-7,CATRESGPYEQYF,TGTGCAACCAGGGAGAGCGGCCCCTACGAGCAGTACTTC
TRBV29-1,-,TRBD1,TRBJ1-1,CSGDRGTEAFF,TGCAGCGGGGACAGGGGCACTGAAGCTTTCTTT
TRBV28,-,-,TRBJ1-2,CASSLGAPGIYGYTF,TGTGCCAGCAGTTTAGGGGCCCCCGGGATCTATGGCTACACCTTC
TRBV28,-,-,TRBJ1-2,CASSPRHGYTF,TGTGCCAGCAGCCCGAGGCATGGCTACACCTTC